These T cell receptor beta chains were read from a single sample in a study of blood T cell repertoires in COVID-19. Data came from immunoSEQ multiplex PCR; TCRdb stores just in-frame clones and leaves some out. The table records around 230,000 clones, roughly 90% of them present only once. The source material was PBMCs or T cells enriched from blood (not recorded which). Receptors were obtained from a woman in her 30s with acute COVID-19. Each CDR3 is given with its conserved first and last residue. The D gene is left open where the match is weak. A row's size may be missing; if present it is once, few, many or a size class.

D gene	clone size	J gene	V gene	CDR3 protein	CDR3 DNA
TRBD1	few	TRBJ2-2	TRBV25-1	CASSPVDRAAGELFF	TGTGCCAGCAGTCCCGTGGACAGGGCGGCCGGGGAGCTGTTTTTT
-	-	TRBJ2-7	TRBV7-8	CASSPTTLEQYF	TGTGCCAGCAGCCCGACAACTCTGGAGCAGTACTTC
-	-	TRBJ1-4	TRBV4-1	CASSQEGTEKLFF	TGCGCCAGCAGCCAGGAGGGCACCGAAAAACTGTTTTTT
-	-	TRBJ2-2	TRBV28	CASTPSGLVNTGELFF	TGTGCCAGCACTCCATCGGGACTTGTTAACACCGGGGAGCTGTTTTTT
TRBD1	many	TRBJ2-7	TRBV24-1	CATSDFNGQGYEQYF	TGTGCCACCAGTGATTTCAACGGACAGGGGTACGAGCAGTACTTC
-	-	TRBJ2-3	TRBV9	CASSVRGKAITDTQYF	TGTGCCAGCAGCGTAAGGGGTAAGGCCATCACAGATACGCAGTATTTT
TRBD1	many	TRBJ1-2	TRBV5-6	CASSLSRDSPNYGYTF	TGTGCCAGCAGCTTGAGTCGGGACAGCCCTAACTATGGCTACACCTTC
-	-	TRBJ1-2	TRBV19	CASSGWGEAENYGYTF	TGTGCCAGTAGTGGATGGGGGGAGGCTGAAAACTATGGCTACACCTTC
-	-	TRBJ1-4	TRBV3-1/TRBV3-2	CASSAHSNEKLFF	TGTGCCAGCAGCGCTCACTCAAATGAAAAACTGTTTTTT
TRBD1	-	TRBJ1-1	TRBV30	CAWSTRTGGTEAFF	TGTGCCTGGAGTACCCGGACAGGGGGCACTGAAGCTTTCTTT
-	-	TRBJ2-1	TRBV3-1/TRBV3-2	CASRQGGLYNEQFF	TGTGCCAGCCGCCAAGGGGGGCTTTACAATGAGCAGTTCTTC
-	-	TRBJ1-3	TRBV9	CASSPAELNTIYF	TGTGCCAGCAGCCCGGCGGAGTTAAACACCATATATTTT
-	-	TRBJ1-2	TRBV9	CASSVVQRGNYGYTF	TGTGCCAGCAGCGTAGTTCAGAGAGGTAACTATGGCTACACCTTC
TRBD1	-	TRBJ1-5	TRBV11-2	CASSLTGGGDQPQHF	TGTGCCAGCAGCCTAACAGGGGGCGGGGATCAGCCCCAGCATTTT
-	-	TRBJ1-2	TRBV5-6	CASSVFEPSNYGYTF	TGTGCCAGCAGCGTATTCGAGCCTTCTAACTATGGCTACACCTTC
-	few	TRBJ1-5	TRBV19	CASSTTPDQPQHF	TGTGCCAGTAGTACGACACCGGATCAGCCCCAGCATTTT
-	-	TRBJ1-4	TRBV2	CASRVAGWYLFF	TGTGCCAGCAGGGTCGCAGGGTGGTATTTGTTTTTT
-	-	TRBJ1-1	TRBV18	CASSPRDKGTEAFF	TGTGCCAGCTCACCTAGAGACAAGGGGACTGAAGCTTTCTTT
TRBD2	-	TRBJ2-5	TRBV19	CASSIRSSGEETQYF	TGTGCCAGTAGTATAAGGTCAAGCGGGGAAGAGACCCAGTACTTC
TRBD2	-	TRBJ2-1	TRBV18	CASSPPRGGGAIEQFF	TGTGCCAGCTCACCGCCTAGGGGCGGGGGGGCTATTGAGCAGTTCTTC
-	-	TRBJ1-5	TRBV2	CASSERHTNQPQHF	TGTGCCAGCAGTGAAAGACACACAAATCAGCCCCAGCATTTT
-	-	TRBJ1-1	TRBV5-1	CASTHRANTEAFF	TGCGCCAGCACCCACAGGGCCAACACTGAAGCTTTCTTT